This section outlines one T cell receptor (beta chain) sequence together with its context. The antigen remains unidentified. With 2 bases clipped from V and 3 bases from J, the junction kept 9 bases outside the gene matches. CDR1 is LNHNV and CDR2 is YYDKDF in the germline V gene (reference sequence). The CDR3 is 18 amino acids. The data are from a study of shared clonotypes between healthy human individuals. Study-wide findings and caveats: Only blood was sampled, and tissue TCR repertoires likely differ from blood ones.

Repertoires were generated with immunoSEQ multiplex PCR, while TCRdb's copy carries only in-frame clones and drops some. This table holds over 2 million clones, 85% to 95% found once. This rearrangement joins TRBV15 to TRBJ2-1; 11 positions agree with TRBD2. This TCR came from a man aged 18-30 years in good health. Some clones in this sample may be carry-over from other donors' samples. Sequenced input: naive CD4+ T cells from PBMCs. Subset defined: CD45RA+ positively selected. CDR3 in amino acids: CATSRPQGLADGYNEQFF. The CDR3 coding sequence is TGTGCCACCAGCAGACCTCAGGGACTAGCGGACGGCTACAATGAGCAGTTCTTC.